This record looks at one TCR beta chain sequence and its context. The repertoire was sequenced with immunoSEQ multiplex PCR; TCRdb's copy has only in-frame clones and lacks some. The sample carries more than 300,000 clones, about nine tenths recorded once. Study members were between about 18 and 100 years old and lived in 20 to 30 US regions. The sample is drawn from a study of blood T cell repertoires in COVID-19. Study-wide background: Samples representing acute and convalescent COVID-19 were sourced from the United States, Italy and Spain. Sample material is recorded as cDNA or gDNA derived from T cells, B-cell-depleted T cells, or PBMCs.

V was shortened by 2 bases and J by 7 bases, with 12 bases between the two germline ends. Germline CDR1 and CDR2: ENHRY and SYGVKD. The CDR3 contains 14 residues. The sequence came from a woman aged 25-40 years who had recovered from COVID-19. Sequenced material: PBMCs or T cells enriched from blood (not recorded which). The chain links TRBV10-3 to TRBJ1-5, with TRBD1 as a possible D gene (5 bases). The CDR3 DNA reads as TGTGCCATCAGTGAGGACGGGGGATACCAGCCCCAGCATTTT. Translation: CAISEDGGYQPQHF.